Reported below is one T cell receptor (beta chain). Its binding antigen is unknown. The record has no base qualities; no much larger clone is one base away. This record belongs to a study of shared clonotypes between healthy human individuals (dated by TCRdb to the early 2020s). Broadly, across the study: The cohort comprised two women and a few men aged 18 to 49 years. Per donor, three plates each were used for CD4 naive and CD4 memory, two for CD8 naive, and one for CD8 memory. To estimate repertoire size and how much clonotypes are shared between individuals, the study performed deep sequencing of blood TCR repertoires from a handful of healthy adults. Libraries were prepared and TCR repertoires were sequenced by different laboratories using diverse techniques, in order to increase sequencing depth and limit assay-specific biases. Leukapheresis yielded between about 0.8 and 9.5 billion PBMCs per donor. Beyond this particular receptor, the publication reports: About 5% of naive CD4, 3.5% of naive CD8, approximately 2.2% of memory CD4, and over 0.35% of memory CD8 clonotypes were shared across a few donors. Sampling was restricted to blood, and TCR repertoires in tissue are likely to differ from TCR repertoires in blood. Pairwise subsampling led to the expectation that sequencing depth would affect the degree of clonotype sharing among donors. Naive subsets generally had larger estimated clonotype richness than memory subsets. Clonotypes shared by all four sorted-subset donors showed higher generation probabilities than non-shared clonotypes. The small number of donors limited the genetic and exposure-history diversity represented. Rarefaction of sorted-subset datasets indicated incomplete sequencing despite the large sequencing depth.

The germline V gene gives CDR1 as KGHSH and CDR2 as LQKENI. Spanning cysteine to phenylalanine, the CDR3 consists of 14 amino acids. Left in the record is the CDR3 DNA by itself, 42 bases read in frame from the first base. V lost 3 bases and J lost 1 base; the stretch between them is 7 bases long. TCR CDR3 regions were amplified from genomic DNA by multiplex PCR using the deep immunoSEQ assay. For each cell subset, the extracted genomic DNA was distributed evenly across all wells of several immunoSEQ 96-well plates, and each plate served as one replicate. Each replicate PCR for sorted subsets received around 0.2 ug genomic DNA, equal to tens of thousands of T cell genomes. Purified libraries were quantified with a Qubit 3.0 fluorometer, sized on a Bioanalyzer 2100, and re-quantified with the KAPA Library Quantification kit. A separate single-read 150-cycle Illumina NextSeq 550 flow cell was used to sequence each immunoSEQ 96-well plate. The paper's processing steps were these. The immunoSEQ output contained only junctional sequences without quality scores, so filtering could not match that applied to full-length reads. To assign V/J genes and CDR3, sequences were annotated against IMGT germline references using PyIR, a Python wrapper for IgBLAST v1.9. Any read was removed if the V/J assignment was weak (E-value above 1e-6), the CDR3 was missing, or the read contained stop codons, out-of-frame junctions, or ambiguous translated residues. V3J clonotypes were defined as sequences sharing an identical inferred V gene, J gene, and CDR3 amino acid sequence. Percentage overlap between repertoires was calculated by dividing the number of shared unique clonotypes by the size of the smaller repertoire. Repertoire richness was assessed with RTK rarefaction, the Chao1 estimator, and Recon v2.1 estimates of unobserved clonotypes. OLGA was used to compute generation probabilities for all TCRbeta clonotypes that the gDNA method yielded from a few donors. TCRdb carries this immuneACCESS record with in-frame sequences only. Its versions omit some clonotypes, under half of them owing to an unresolved V gene in the studies checked, with the rest unexplained. The DNA was the basis for D and trimming; V, J and clone size are from that table. For this sample the table gives some 1,400,000 clones, of which roughly 96% were detected only once. Roughly 1.2% of the sample rests with the top ten.

Donors were healthy HIV-negative adults with no recently reported acute infections or vaccinations. Only Caucasian adults living in Nashville, Tennessee, USA were represented among the donors. CD4+ T cells were enriched through magnetic negative selection, after which naive cells were positively selected on CD45RA and the remaining negative fraction served as the memory subset. Blood was collected by leukapheresis, and PBMCs were isolated by Ficoll-Histopaque density gradient centrifugation and then cryopreserved in liquid nitrogen vapor phase. Purity and quantity of every magnetically sorted T cell population were checked by analytical flow cytometry. Genomic DNA was isolated from each sorted fraction and quantified by UV absorbance on a Nanodrop 2000c.

The sequence joins TRBV18 to TRBJ1-5; the D gene is perhaps TRBD1, on 5 matching bases. The sequenced material came from naive CD4+ T cells sorted from blood. The label giving this sample's cell subset or site can be read as: CD45RA+ positively selected. The sequence came from a young man in good health. This receptor carries the CDR3 CASSPDKSNQPQHF. In nucleotides, the sequence is TGTGCCAGCTCACCGGACAAGAGCAATCAGCCCCAGCATTTT.